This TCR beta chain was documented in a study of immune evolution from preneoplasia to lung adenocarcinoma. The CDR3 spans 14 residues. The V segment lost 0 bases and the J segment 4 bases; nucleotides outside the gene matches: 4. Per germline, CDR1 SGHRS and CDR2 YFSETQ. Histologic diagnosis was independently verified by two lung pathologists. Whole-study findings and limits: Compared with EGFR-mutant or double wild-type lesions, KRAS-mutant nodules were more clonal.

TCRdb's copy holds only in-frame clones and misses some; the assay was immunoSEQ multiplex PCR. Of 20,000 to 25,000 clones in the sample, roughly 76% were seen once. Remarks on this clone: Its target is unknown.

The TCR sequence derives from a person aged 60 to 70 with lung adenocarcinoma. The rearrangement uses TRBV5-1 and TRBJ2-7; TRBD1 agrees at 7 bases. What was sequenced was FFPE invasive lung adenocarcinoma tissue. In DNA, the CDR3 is TGCGCCAGCAGCTTGGGGGACAGACCATACGAGCAGTACTTC. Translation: CASSLGDRPYEQYF.